This section outlines one T cell receptor (beta chain) sequence together with its context. Its antigen is unknown. This entry is derived from a study of cytomegalovirus exposure and HLA in healthy donors. The overall study: A subsequent analysis stated that the 100 to 150 validation repertoires were run on the same platform as the approximately 710 first-cohort repertoires. Findings of the study overall: Through in vitro validation, a few CMV-associated chains were shown to be specific for CMV antigens. A list of roughly 180 TCR beta chains associated with cytomegalovirus was given. In a later analysis, first-cohort TCR clusters were found to tend to co-occur in the 120 validation repertoires.

The CDR3 length is 16 residues. V was pared by 2 bases and J by 1 base, with 7 bases of the junction left unmatched. Germline loops: CDR1 WSHSY, CDR2 SAAADI. Here immunoSEQ multiplex PCR was the method, and the copy in TCRdb shows in-frame clones only, minus some. The sample lists roughly 230,000 clones; 90% were seen once. What was sequenced was PBMCs. This clonotype was obtained from a woman in her twenties or thirties in good health and CMV-seronegative. This chain joins TRBV10-2 and TRBJ2-7; 8 bases are a match to TRBD2. The CDR3 region is CASSESGRSRSYEQYF. The CDR3 DNA sequence: TGCGCCAGCAGTGAGAGCGGGAGAAGCAGATCCTACGAGCAGTACTTC.